These 10 T cell receptor beta chains share one sample of origin, sequenced in a study of cytomegalovirus exposure and HLA in healthy donors. The PCR employed 60 Vbeta primers together with 13 Jbeta primers. This table comes from immunoSEQ multiplex PCR, and its TCRdb copy is limited to in-frame clones, with some not included. This table has over 80,000 clones, about 78% appearing once. Material for sequencing was PBMCs. These receptors all stem from a woman in her thirties or forties in good health and CMV-seronegative.

This clone was counted between two and nine times. The CDR3 nucleotides are TGTGCCAGCAGTGGCCGACTAGCGGACTCCTACGAGCAGTACTTC. It yields the protein CASSGRLADSYEQYF. The gene calls are TRBV6-5 and TRBJ2-7, with 9 bases identical to TRBD2. CDR1 and CDR2 from the germline V gene are MNHEY and SVGAGI. V was pared by 5 bases and J by 0 bases, with 5 bases of the junction left unmatched. CDR3 length: 15 residues.

The sample holds one count of this clone. This chain connects TRBV5-8 to TRBJ1-2, with TRBD1 identical over 9 bases. Germline V gene data show CDR1 as SGHTS and CDR2 as YDEGEE. J gave up 1 base and V 8 bases, and 15 bases lay outside the gene matches. This CDR3 is built from 17 residues. In nucleotides, the CDR3 is TGTGCCAGTAACAGGGGGCTATACAACCCAGATAACTATGGCTACACCTTC. Protein product: CASNRGLYNPDNYGYTF. Looking up the rest from reference TRBV5-8 and TRBJ1-2 gives the full variable domain: EAGVTQSPTHLIKTRGQQATLRCSPISGHTSVYWYQQALGLGLQFLLWYDEGEERNRGNFPPRFSGRQFPNYSSELNVNALELEDSALYLCASNRGLYNPDNYGYTFGSGTRLTVV.

The table lists this clone with a few counts. The V call is TRBV6-5, the J call TRBJ1-1; a possible D gene is TRBD1 (5 bases). CDR1 MNHEY and CDR2 SVGAGI come from the germline V gene. The V end was cut by 4 bases, the J end by 7 bases, with 13 bases between. The CDR3 totals 13 residues. The CDR3 DNA reads TGTGCCAGCAGTTTGACAGTAAAGAGTGAAGCTTTCTTT. Its protein is CASSLTVKSEAFF.

This chain links TRBV28 with TRBJ2-1, with 7 bases aligning to TRBD2. Germline V CDR1 and CDR2: MDHEN, SYDVKM. With 6 bases clipped from V and 4 bases from J, the junction kept 9 bases outside the gene matches. The CDR3 contains 15 residues. The CDR3 sequence: CASSLPRAGYNEQFF. CDR3 sequence (DNA): TGTGCCAGCAGCTTACCACGAGCGGGATACAATGAGCAGTTCTTC.

In nucleotides, the CDR3 is TGTGCCAGCAGCCCCCTGGGGGGAAGTAGCACTGAAGCTTTCTTT. As protein: CASSPLGGSSTEAFF. The chain couples TRBV11-2 to TRBJ1-1, with a tentative D call TRBD1 (5 bases). V gave up 5 bases and J gave up 4 bases, with 17 bases separating them. Germline lookup yields CDR1 SGHAT and CDR2 FQNNGV. This CDR3 contains 15 residues.

J is TRBJ2-7 and V is TRBV15, with 10 bases that match TRBD1. Germline CDR1 and CDR2: LNHNV and YYDKDF (reference sequence). Losses at the gene ends were 5 bases for V and 6 bases for J; bases not matched to a gene: 4. The CDR3 length is 13 residues. This chain's CDR3 is CATSWDRGIEQYF. The CDR3 nucleotides are TGTGCCACCAGCTGGGACAGGGGAATCGAGCAGTACTTC.

The rearrangement links TRBV5-6 to TRBJ1-6, with D unclear. In germline, CDR1 is SGHDT, CDR2 YYEEEE. This CDR3 spans 13 amino acids. Trimming shortened V by 6 bases and J by 7 bases, and 11 bases separated the two germline ends. Here the CDR3 DNA reads TGTGCCAGCACCCTCAGGCCGAATTCACCCCTCCACTTT. Its protein is CASTLRPNSPLHF.

The rearrangement links TRBV7-9 to TRBJ1-4; D is unresolved. Germline CDR1 is SEHNR and CDR2 is FQNEAQ (reference sequence). The CDR3 is 14 amino acids. Between the trimmed V and J ends, which lost 4 bases and 8 bases, there was a span of 14 bases. CDR3 amino acids: CASSSFRTREKLFF. The DNA of the CDR3 is TGTGCCAGCAGCTCCTTTCGTACCCGGGAAAAACTGTTTTTT.

The chain has TRBV2 and TRBJ1-1; D is possibly TRBD1 (5 bases). The germline gives CDR1 SNHLY, CDR2 FYNNEI. The V gene lost 2 bases and the J gene lost 1 base, with 11 bases spanning the gap. The CDR3 extends over 15 amino acids. CDR3 DNA: TGTGCCAGCAGTGAAATCAGGGTAGGGAACACTGAAGCTTTCTTT. Encoded protein: CASSEIRVGNTEAFF. Full variable domain (missing parts from reference TRBV2 and TRBJ1-1): EPEVTQTPSHQVTQMGQEVILRCVPISNHLYFYWYRQILGQKVEFLVSFYNNEISEKSEIFDDQFSVERPDGSNFTLKIRSTKLEDSAMYFCASSEIRVGNTEAFFGQGTRLTVV.

CDR3 DNA: TGTGCCAGCAGCTTTTCGCCAGGGGGCGAGGCTGAAGCTTTCTTT. This codes for CASSFSPGGEAEAFF. The rearrangement uses TRBV7-8 and TRBJ1-1; TRBD1 matches 8 bases. Unmatched junction bases numbered 9, after V lost 3 bases and J lost 6 bases. The CDR3 covers 15 residues. Per germline, CDR1 SGHVS and CDR2 FQNEAQ.